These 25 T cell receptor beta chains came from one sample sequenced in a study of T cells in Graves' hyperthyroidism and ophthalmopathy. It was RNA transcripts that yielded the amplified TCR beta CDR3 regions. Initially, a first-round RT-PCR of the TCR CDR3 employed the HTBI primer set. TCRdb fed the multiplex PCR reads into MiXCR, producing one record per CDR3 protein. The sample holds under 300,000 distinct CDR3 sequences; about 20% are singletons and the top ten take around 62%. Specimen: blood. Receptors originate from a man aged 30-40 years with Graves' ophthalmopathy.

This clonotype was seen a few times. The CDR3 loop reads CASSGGRAFF. The DNA for the CDR3 is TGTGCCAGCAGTGGAGGGAGAGCTTTCTTT. The rearrangement joins TRBV2 to TRBJ1-1, with D hard to call. The CDR3 is 10 amino acids. The germline V and J ends were trimmed by 4 bases and 10 bases, with 7 bases remaining between them. CDR1 and CDR2 (germline): SNHLY, FYNNEI.

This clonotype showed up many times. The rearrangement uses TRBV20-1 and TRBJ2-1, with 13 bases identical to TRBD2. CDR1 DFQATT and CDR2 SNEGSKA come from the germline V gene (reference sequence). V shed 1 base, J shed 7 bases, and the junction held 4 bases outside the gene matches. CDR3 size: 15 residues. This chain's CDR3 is CSARGLAGGGNEQFF. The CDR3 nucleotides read TGCAGTGCTAGAGGACTAGCGGGAGGAGGTAATGAGCAGTTCTTC.

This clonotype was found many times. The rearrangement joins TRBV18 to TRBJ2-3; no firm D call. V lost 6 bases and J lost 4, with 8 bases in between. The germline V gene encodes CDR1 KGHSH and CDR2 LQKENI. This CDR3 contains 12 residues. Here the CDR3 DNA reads TGTGCCAGCTCTTGGTCCGCAGATACGCAGTATTTT. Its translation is CASSWSADTQYF. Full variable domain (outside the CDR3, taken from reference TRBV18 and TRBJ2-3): NAGVMQNPRHLVRRRGQEARLRCSPMKGHSHVYWYRQLPEEGLKFMVYLQKENIIDESGMPKERFSAEFPKEGPSILRIQQVVRGDSAAYFCASSWSADTQYFGPGTRLTVL.

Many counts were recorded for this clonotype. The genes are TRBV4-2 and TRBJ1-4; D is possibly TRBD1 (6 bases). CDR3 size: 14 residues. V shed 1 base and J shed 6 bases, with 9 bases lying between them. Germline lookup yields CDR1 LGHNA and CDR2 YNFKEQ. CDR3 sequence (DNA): TGTGCCAGCAGCCAAGTAGAGGGGGATGAAAAACTGTTTTTT. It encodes CASSQVEGDEKLFF.

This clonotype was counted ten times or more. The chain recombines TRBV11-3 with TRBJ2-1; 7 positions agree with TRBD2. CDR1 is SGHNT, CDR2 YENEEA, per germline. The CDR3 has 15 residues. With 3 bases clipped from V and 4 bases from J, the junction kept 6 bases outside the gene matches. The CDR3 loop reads CASSLAGVVYNEQFF. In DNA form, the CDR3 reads TGTGCCAGCAGCTTGGCGGGAGTGGTTTACAATGAGCAGTTCTTC.

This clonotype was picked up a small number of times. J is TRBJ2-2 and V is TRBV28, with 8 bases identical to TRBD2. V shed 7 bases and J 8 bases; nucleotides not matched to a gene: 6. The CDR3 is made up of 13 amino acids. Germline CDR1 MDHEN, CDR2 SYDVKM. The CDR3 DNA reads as TGTGCCAGCATCCGTAGCGGGATAGGGGAGCTGTTTTTT. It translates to CASIRSGIGELFF.

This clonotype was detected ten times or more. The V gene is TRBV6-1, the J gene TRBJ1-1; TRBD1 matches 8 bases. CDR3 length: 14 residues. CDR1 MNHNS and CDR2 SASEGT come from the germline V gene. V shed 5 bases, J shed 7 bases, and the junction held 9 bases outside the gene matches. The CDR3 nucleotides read TGTGCCAGCAGTCCCCGGACAGGGCGAAGTGAAGCTTTCTTT. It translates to CASSPRTGRSEAFF.

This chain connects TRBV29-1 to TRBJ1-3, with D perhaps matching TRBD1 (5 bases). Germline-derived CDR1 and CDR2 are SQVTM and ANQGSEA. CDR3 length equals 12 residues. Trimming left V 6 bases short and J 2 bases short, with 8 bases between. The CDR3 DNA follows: TGCAGCGTCGGGGGTACTGGAAACACCATATATTTT. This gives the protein CSVGGTGNTIYF. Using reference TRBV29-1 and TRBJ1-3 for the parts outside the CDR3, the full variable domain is SAVISQKPSRDICQRGTSLTIQCQVDSQVTMMFWYRQQPGQSLTLIATANQGSEATYESGFVIDKFPISRPNLTFSTLTVSNMSPEDSSIYLCSVGGTGNTIYFGEGSWLTVV.

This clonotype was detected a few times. The CDR3 DNA sequence: TGTGCCAGCAGTTCTCGGGCCAGGCAAGAGACCCAGTACTTC. Protein sequence: CASSSRARQETQYF. The J gene is TRBJ2-5, the V gene TRBV28; D is undetermined. The CDR3 is made up of 14 amino acids. V was trimmed by 4 bases and J by 2 bases, leaving 11 bases between them. Looked up from germline, CDR1 is MDHEN and CDR2 is SYDVKM.

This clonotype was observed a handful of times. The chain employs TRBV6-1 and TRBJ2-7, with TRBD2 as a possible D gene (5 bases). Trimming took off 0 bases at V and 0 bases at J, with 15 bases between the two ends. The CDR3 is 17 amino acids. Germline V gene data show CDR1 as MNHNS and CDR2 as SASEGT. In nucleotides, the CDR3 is TGTGCCAGCAGTGAAGCGGGAAGAGGGTCAGGCTCCTACGAGCAGTACTTC. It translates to CASSEAGRGSGSYEQYF.

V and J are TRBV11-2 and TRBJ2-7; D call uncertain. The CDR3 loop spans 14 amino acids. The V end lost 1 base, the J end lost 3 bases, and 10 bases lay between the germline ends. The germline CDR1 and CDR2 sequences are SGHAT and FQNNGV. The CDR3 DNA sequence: TGTGCCAGCAGCTTAGGGAAAAGGGTCTACGAGCAGTACTTC. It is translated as CASSLGKRVYEQYF.

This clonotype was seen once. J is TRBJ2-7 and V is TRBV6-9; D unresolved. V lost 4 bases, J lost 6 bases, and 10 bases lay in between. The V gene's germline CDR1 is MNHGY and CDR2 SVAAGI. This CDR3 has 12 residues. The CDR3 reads CASSFQVGEQYF. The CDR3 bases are TGTGCCAGCAGTTTTCAGGTTGGCGAGCAGTACTTC.

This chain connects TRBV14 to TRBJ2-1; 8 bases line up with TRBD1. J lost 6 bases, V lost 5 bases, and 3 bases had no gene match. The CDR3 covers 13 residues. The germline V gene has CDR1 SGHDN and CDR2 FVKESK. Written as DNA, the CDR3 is TGTGCCAGCAGCATAGGACAGGGCAATGAGCAGTTCTTC. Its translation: CASSIGQGNEQFF.

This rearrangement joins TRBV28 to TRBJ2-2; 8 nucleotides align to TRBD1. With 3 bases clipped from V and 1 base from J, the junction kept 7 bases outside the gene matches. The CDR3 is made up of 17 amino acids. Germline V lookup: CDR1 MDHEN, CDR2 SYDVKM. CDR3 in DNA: TGTGCCAGCAGTTTTCTAGGACAGGGTGTGAACACCGGGGAGCTGTTTTTT. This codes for CASSFLGQGVNTGELFF.

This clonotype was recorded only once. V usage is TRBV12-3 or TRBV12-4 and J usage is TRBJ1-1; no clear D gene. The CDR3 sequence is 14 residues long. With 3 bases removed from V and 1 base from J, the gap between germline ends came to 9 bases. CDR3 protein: CASSFGQKNTEAFF. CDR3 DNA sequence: TGTGCCAGCAGTTTCGGGCAAAAGAACACTGAAGCTTTCTTT.

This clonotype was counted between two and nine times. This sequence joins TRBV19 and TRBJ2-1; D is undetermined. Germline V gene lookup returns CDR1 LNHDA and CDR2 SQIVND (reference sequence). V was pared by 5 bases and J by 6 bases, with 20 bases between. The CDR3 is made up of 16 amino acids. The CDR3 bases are TGTGCCAGTAGTCCGGACGGGCCGCGACGCTCCAATGAGCAGTTCTTC. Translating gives CASSPDGPRRSNEQFF.

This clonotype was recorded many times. The CDR3 region is CASSLVATNTGELFF. CDR3 coding DNA: TGCGCCAGCAGCTTGGTAGCGACGAACACCGGGGAGCTGTTTTTT. The rearrangement joins TRBV5-1 to TRBJ2-2, with D perhaps TRBD2 (5 bases). Germline lookup yields CDR1 SGHRS and CDR2 YFSETQ. V lost 0 bases and J lost 0, with 6 bases in between. The CDR3 loop spans 15 amino acids.

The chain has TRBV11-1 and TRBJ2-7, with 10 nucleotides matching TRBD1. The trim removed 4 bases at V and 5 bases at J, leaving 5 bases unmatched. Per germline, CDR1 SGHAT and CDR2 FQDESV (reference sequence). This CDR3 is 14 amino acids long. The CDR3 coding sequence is TGTGCCAGCAGCTCTGGGACAGGGGCCCACGAGCAGTACTTC. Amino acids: CASSSGTGAHEQYF.

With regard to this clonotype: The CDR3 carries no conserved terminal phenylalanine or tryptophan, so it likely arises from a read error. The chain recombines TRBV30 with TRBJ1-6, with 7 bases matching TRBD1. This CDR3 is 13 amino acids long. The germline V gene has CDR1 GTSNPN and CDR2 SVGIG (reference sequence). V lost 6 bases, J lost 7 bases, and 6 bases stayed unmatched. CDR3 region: CACRDRENSPLHL. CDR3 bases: TGTGCCTGTAGGGACAGAGAAAATTCACCCCTCCACCTT.

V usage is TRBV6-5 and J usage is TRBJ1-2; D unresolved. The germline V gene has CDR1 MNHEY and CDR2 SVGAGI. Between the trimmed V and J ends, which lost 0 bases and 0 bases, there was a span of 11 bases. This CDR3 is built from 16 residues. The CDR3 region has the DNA TGTGCCAGCAGTTACTCGAGGTCGTTTGCTAACTATGGCTACACCTTC. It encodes CASSYSRSFANYGYTF.

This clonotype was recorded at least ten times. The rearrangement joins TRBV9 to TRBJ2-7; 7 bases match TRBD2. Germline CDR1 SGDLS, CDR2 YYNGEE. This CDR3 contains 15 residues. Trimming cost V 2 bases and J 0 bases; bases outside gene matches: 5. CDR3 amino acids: CASSVGLADSYEQYF. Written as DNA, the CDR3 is TGTGCCAGCAGCGTTGGTCTAGCGGACTCCTACGAGCAGTACTTC.

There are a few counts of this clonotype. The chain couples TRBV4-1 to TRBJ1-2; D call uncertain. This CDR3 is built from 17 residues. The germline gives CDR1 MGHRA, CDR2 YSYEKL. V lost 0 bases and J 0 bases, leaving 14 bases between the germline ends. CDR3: CASSQDSRRATNYGYTF. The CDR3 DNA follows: TGCGCCAGCAGCCAAGATAGTCGGAGAGCCACTAACTATGGCTACACCTTC.

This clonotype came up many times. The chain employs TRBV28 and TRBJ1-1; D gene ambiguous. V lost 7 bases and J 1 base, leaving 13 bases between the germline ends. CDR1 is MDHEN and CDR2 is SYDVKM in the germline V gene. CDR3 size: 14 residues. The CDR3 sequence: CASKGPQANTEAFF. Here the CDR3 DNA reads TGTGCCAGCAAAGGGCCCCAGGCGAACACTGAAGCTTTCTTT.

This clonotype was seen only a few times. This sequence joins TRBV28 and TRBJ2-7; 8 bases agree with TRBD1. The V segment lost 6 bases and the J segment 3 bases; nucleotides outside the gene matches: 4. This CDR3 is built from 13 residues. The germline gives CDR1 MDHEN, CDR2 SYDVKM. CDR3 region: CASRRQGYYEQYF. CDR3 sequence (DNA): TGTGCCAGCAGAAGACAGGGGTACTACGAGCAGTACTTC.

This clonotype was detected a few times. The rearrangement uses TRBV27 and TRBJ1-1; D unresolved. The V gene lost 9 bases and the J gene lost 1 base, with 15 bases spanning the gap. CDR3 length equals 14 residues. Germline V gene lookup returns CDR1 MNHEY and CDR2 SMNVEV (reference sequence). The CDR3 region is CASRQAHSNTEAFF. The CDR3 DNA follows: TGTGCCAGTCGTCAGGCACACTCGAACACTGAAGCTTTCTTT.